This record covers a single T cell receptor beta chain. Its specificity is unknown. This may come from a read error, since a much larger clone is one base off. This record belongs to a study of post-analysis software for immune sequencing data. Study conclusions and caveats: Five TRBV segments occurring more often in patients than controls included TRBV5-6, TRBV5-1 and TRBV20-1.

The germline V and J ends were trimmed by 4 bases and 5 bases, with 9 bases remaining between them. The CDR3 covers 13 residues. CDR1 and CDR2 (germline): SEHNR, FQNEAQ (reference sequence). Researchers reported that TCR beta cDNA libraries carried unique molecular identifiers. One entry per CDR3 protein results from TCRdb running MiXCR on the PCR reads. The profile shows some 190,000 distinct CDR3 sequences, around 30% of them singletons. The source of this sequence is a girl aged 2 to 17 with multiple sclerosis. The gene calls are TRBV7-9 and TRBJ1-5; D unresolved. Sequencing was done on a sample of blood. The CDR3 DNA reads as TGTGCCAGCAGCTCAGCCACCCATCAGCCCCAGCATTTT. The encoded protein is CASSSATHQPQHF.